Listed below are T cell receptor beta chains from one sample, sequenced in a study of preoperative IRX-2 immunotherapy in early breast cancer. Method: immunoSEQ multiplex PCR; TCRdb's copy keeps in-frame clones and lacks some. Found here are about 5,300 clones, roughly 67% of them singletons; the top ten hold about 14%. This material consisted of tumor tissue, taken before IRX-2 immunotherapy. The origin of the receptors is a human donor with breast cancer. CDR3s include the opening cysteine and the closing phenylalanine or tryptophan. A D gene is named only where the DNA matches it firmly. Clone size is given for some rows only: seen once, a few or many times, or a class if the clone is expanded.

size,D,J,V,CDR3,DNA
NA,TRBD2,TRBJ2-5,TRBV15,CASSLTGTSVWETQYF,TGTGCCAGCAGCTTAACCGGGACTAGCGTCTGGGAGACCCAGTACTTC
NA,TRBD2,TRBJ2-3,TRBV23-1,CASSLDSLGLAGNTDTQYF,TGCGCCAGCAGCTTAGATTCCCTGGGACTAGCGGGAAACACAGATACGCAGTATTTT
NA,TRBD1,TRBJ1-5,TRBV6-8,CASSLYGRQGRNQPQHF,TGTGCCAGCAGTTTATATGGGCGACAGGGGAGGAATCAGCCCCAGCATTTT
NA,TRBD1,TRBJ1-1,TRBV5-1,CASEPQGTGLNTEAFF,TGCGCCAGCGAACCACAGGGGACCGGATTGAACACTGAAGCTTTCTTT
NA,TRBD1,TRBJ2-7,TRBV6-8,CATDRGGYEQYF,TGTGCCACGGACAGGGGAGGCTACGAGCAGTACTTC
NA,TRBD1,TRBJ1-1,TRBV19,CASSRTGARTEAFF,TGTGCCAGTAGTAGGACAGGGGCGCGGACTGAAGCTTTCTTT
NA,TRBD2,TRBJ2-1,TRBV28,CASREAGGTYEQFF,TGTGCCAGCAGGGAAGCGGGAGGGACGTATGAGCAGTTCTTC
once,TRBD2,TRBJ2-1,TRBV6-8,CASSYTLAGIGEQFF,TGTGCCAGCAGTTACACCCTAGCGGGAATAGGTGAGCAGTTCTTC
few,TRBD2,TRBJ2-3,TRBV18,CASSPRVAGITDTQYF,TGTGCCAGCTCACCAAGAGTAGCGGGAATCACAGATACGCAGTATTTT
NA,TRBD1,TRBJ1-1,TRBV6-8,CASSTRQGDRGTEAFF,TGTGCCAGCAGTACCCGACAGGGGGATAGGGGCACTGAAGCTTTCTTT
NA,NA,TRBJ1-4,TRBV18,CASSPLDNEKLFF,TGTGCCAGCTCACCACTAGACAATGAAAAACTGTTTTTT
medium-sized,NA,TRBJ1-1,TRBV6-8,CASSYSSTFMNTEAFF,TGTGCCAGCAGTTACTCGAGTACCTTCATGAACACTGAAGCTTTCTTT
NA,TRBD1,TRBJ2-2,TRBV11-3,CASSLMGTDTGELFF,TGTGCCAGCAGCTTAATGGGGACAGACACCGGGGAGCTGTTTTTT